What follows are 31 T cell receptor beta chains derived from one specimen sequenced in a study of blood T cell repertoires in COVID-19. Some clones are missing from TCRdb's copy, which holds only in-frame ones; the method was immunoSEQ multiplex PCR. The top ten clones hold roughly 5.6% of a sample with some 110,000 clones, over 75% of them seen once. Sequencing input: peripheral blood. The receptors here all came from a human donor in a cohort sampled during active COVID-19.

A single count supports this clone. J is TRBJ2-1 and V is TRBV24-1; TRBD1 might be the D (5 bases). Per the germline V gene, CDR1 is KGHDR and CDR2 is SFDVKD. CDR3 length: 16 amino acids. The germline V and J ends were trimmed by 2 bases and 0 bases, with 10 bases remaining between them. CDR3 amino acids: CATSDSRTLSYNEQFF. CDR3 nucleotide sequence: TGTGCCACCAGTGATTCCAGGACACTCTCCTACAATGAGCAGTTCTTC.

This clone was detected only once. The rearrangement links TRBV28 to TRBJ2-7; TRBD2 matches at 8 bases. The CDR3 contains 17 residues. The V and J ends lost 6 bases and 8 bases, in that order; junction bases with no gene match: 21. Germline lookup yields CDR1 MDHEN and CDR2 SYDVKM. The CDR3 spells CASSPLGLVPGERKQYF. The DNA of the CDR3 is TGTGCCAGCAGCCCCTTGGGACTAGTCCCCGGAGAAAGGAAGCAGTACTTC.

The chain has TRBV5-1 and TRBJ2-6, with TRBD2 identical over 14 bases. Germline CDR1 reads SGHRS; CDR2 reads YFSETQ. V lost 3 bases, J lost 4 bases, and 6 bases stayed unmatched. The CDR3 spans 18 residues. CDR3 protein: CASSSTSGGAAGANVLTF. The CDR3 DNA sequence: TGCGCCAGCAGCTCGACTAGCGGGGGGGCAGCAGGGGCCAACGTCCTGACTTTC. Filled out from reference TRBV5-1 and TRBJ2-6, the complete variable domain reads KAGVTQTPRYLIKTRGQQVTLSCSPISGHRSVSWYQQTPGQGLQFLFEYFSETQRNKGNFPGRFSGRQFSNSRSEMNVSTLELGDSALYLCASSSTSGGAAGANVLTFGAGSRLTVL.

The sample holds a few counts of this clone. This CDR3 is CASSYRYTGGGSYEQYF. CDR3 DNA sequence: TGTGCCAGCAGTTACCGATATACAGGGGGCGGTTCCTACGAGCAGTACTTC. V usage is TRBV6-2 or TRBV6-3 and J usage is TRBJ2-7, with 9 positions matching TRBD1. The V segment lost 2 bases and the J segment 1 base; nucleotides outside the gene matches: 9. The CDR3 covers 17 residues. In germline, CDR1 is MNHEY, CDR2 SVGEGT.

The chain uses TRBV6-2 or TRBV6-3 and TRBJ2-5; 13 nucleotides match TRBD2. The V gene's germline CDR1 is MNHEY and CDR2 SVGEGT. The CDR3 is 15 amino acids. J was trimmed by 6 bases and V by 5 bases; bases with no gene match: 6. This CDR3 is CASSKTSGRRKTQYF. The CDR3 nucleotides are TGTGCCAGCAGTAAGACTAGCGGGAGGCGAAAGACCCAGTACTTC.

The chain carries TRBV5-5 and TRBJ2-4; 7 positions match TRBD1. The CDR3 length is 16 residues. After removal of 3 bases from V and 1 base from J, the junction contained 7 bases not matched to a gene. Germline CDR1 reads SGHKS; CDR2 reads YYEKEE (reference sequence). Here the CDR3 reads CASSSYQTGAKNIQYF. For the CDR3, the DNA is TGTGCCAGCAGCTCGTACCAGACAGGGGCCAAAAACATTCAGTACTTC.

The rearrangement joins TRBV7-8 to TRBJ2-2; D remains unclear. The CDR3 covers 15 residues. Germline V gene sequence: CDR1 SGHVS, CDR2 FQNEAQ. The V gene lost 1 base and the J gene lost 2 bases, with 8 bases spanning the gap. The CDR3 spells CASSLGRVNTGELFF. The CDR3, as DNA: TGTGCCAGCAGCTTAGGACGGGTTAACACCGGGGAGCTGTTTTTT.

This sequence joins TRBV7-2 and TRBJ2-7; 7 bases match TRBD2. Losses at the gene ends were 2 bases for V and 2 bases for J; bases not matched to a gene: 12. Germline V gene lookup returns CDR1 SGHTA and CDR2 FQGNSA. The CDR3 length is 17 residues. CDR3 residues: CASSLLGGNRSPYEQYF. As DNA, the CDR3 is TGTGCCAGCAGCTTACTCGGGGGGAATAGATCCCCCTACGAGCAGTACTTC.

CDR3 coding DNA: TGTGCCAGTAGCGCCGGACAGGGCGGAAACTATGGCTACACCTTC. This translates into CASSAGQGGNYGYTF. The V call is TRBV19, the J call TRBJ1-2, with 8 bases that match TRBD1. Germline V gives CDR1 LNHDA, CDR2 SQIVND (reference sequence). The CDR3 sequence is 15 residues long. V was clipped by 6 bases and J by 2 bases; unmatched bases: 8.

This clone was counted once. The chain couples TRBV5-4 to TRBJ2-2; 8 bases match TRBD2. This CDR3 is built from 15 residues. J gave up 7 bases and V 5 bases, and 10 bases lay outside the gene matches. The germline gives CDR1 SGHNT, CDR2 YYREEE (reference sequence). Here the CDR3 DNA reads TGTGCCAGCAGGGCCGGGGGGGCCTACGGCGGGGAGCTGTTTTTT. Translating it yields CASRAGGAYGGELFF.

V usage is TRBV5-3 and J usage is TRBJ1-5; the D is unclear. TRBV5-3 counts as an open reading frame of uncertain function. This CDR3 contains 15 residues. V was pared by 0 bases and J by 3 bases, with 10 bases between. CDR3 bases: TGTGCCAGAAGCTTGGCGTTAGTTACCAATCAGCCCCAGCATTTT. It specifies CARSLALVTNQPQHF.

The chain recombines TRBV3-1 (or the pseudogene TRBV3-2) with TRBJ1-2, with TRBD1 matching over 7 bases. Germline V gives CDR1 LGHDT, CDR2 YNNKEL (reference sequence). This CDR3 region has 18 residues. The V gene end was trimmed by 4 bases and the J gene end by 1 base; junction bases not matched to a gene: 15. The CDR3 reads CASSPRGQVNPFNYGYTF. The DNA of the CDR3 is TGTGCCAGCAGCCCCAGAGGACAGGTTAACCCCTTTAACTATGGCTACACCTTC.

The J gene is TRBJ2-2, the V gene TRBV4-2, with D unresolved. CDR1 and CDR2 from the germline V gene are LGHNA and YNFKEQ. Trimming left V 4 bases short and J 3 bases short, with 9 bases between. This CDR3 region has 14 residues. CDR3 region: CASSPPVHTGELFF. The CDR3 DNA reads TGTGCCAGCAGCCCTCCCGTCCACACCGGGGAGCTGTTTTTT.

This rearrangement joins TRBV27 to TRBJ2-2; D unclear. The CDR3 consists of 12 residues. The germline V and J ends were trimmed by 3 bases and 6 bases, with 5 bases remaining between them. The germline V gene encodes CDR1 MNHEY and CDR2 SMNVEV (reference sequence). DNA of the CDR3: TGTGCCAGCAGTTTCATAGCCGGGGAGCTGTTTTTT. This codes for CASSFIAGELFF.

V is TRBV18 and J is TRBJ2-1; maybe TRBD2 (5 bases). The CDR3 covers 14 residues. Germline V gene sequence: CDR1 KGHSH, CDR2 LQKENI. V was cut by 3 bases and J by 4 bases, with 10 bases left in between. DNA of the CDR3: TGTGCCAGCTCACCTGCTAGCAAGTACAATGAGCAGTTCTTC. It yields the protein CASSPASKYNEQFF.

Points on this clone: The sample carries other DNA sequences with the same CDR3. The rearrangement joins TRBV19 to TRBJ1-3; 7 bases line up with TRBD1. Germline V CDR1 and CDR2: LNHDA, SQIVND (reference sequence). The V gene end was trimmed by 5 bases and the J gene end by 1 base; junction bases not matched to a gene: 2. The CDR3 is 14 residues long. This CDR3 reads CASSARGSGNTIYF. The CDR3 nucleotides are TGTGCCAGTAGTGCCAGGGGGTCTGGAAACACCATATATTTT.

The rearrangement joins TRBV28 to TRBJ2-2, with unresolved D. The germline V and J ends were trimmed by 1 base and 1 base, with 4 bases remaining between them. There are 14 residues in the CDR3. Germline V CDR1 and CDR2: MDHEN, SYDVKM. CDR3 sequence reads: CASSLFRNTGELFF. The DNA of the CDR3 is TGTGCCAGCAGTTTATTCCGGAACACCGGGGAGCTGTTTTTT.

The rearrangement joins TRBV28 to TRBJ2-1; TRBD2 might be the D (6 bases). Germline V gives CDR1 MDHEN, CDR2 SYDVKM. The V end lost 8 bases, the J end lost 4 bases, and 15 bases lay between the germline ends. CDR3 size: 14 residues. The CDR3: CASQQNRGYNEQFF. The CDR3, as DNA: TGTGCCAGCCAGCAAAACCGGGGGTACAATGAGCAGTTCTTC.

This sequence joins TRBV24-1 and TRBJ2-5; D call uncertain. The V and J ends lost 5 bases and 0 bases respectively, with 6 bases between them. The CDR3 contains 13 residues. From germline, CDR1 is KGHDR and CDR2 SFDVKD. CDR3 sequence reads: CATSGENQETQYF. Written as DNA, the CDR3 is TGTGCCACCAGTGGCGAGAACCAAGAGACCCAGTACTTC.

This chain joins TRBV6-4 and TRBJ2-2; 11 bases are shared with TRBD2. Germline V gene lookup returns CDR1 MRHNA and CDR2 SNTAGT. There are 16 residues in the CDR3. V gave up 0 bases and J gave up 4 bases; unmatched junction bases: 1. The DNA for the CDR3 is TGTGCCAGCAGTGACTCTAGCGGGGGGGCCACCGGGGAGCTGTTTTTT. Translation: CASSDSSGGATGELFF.

The gene calls are TRBV11-2 and TRBJ2-1; D is perhaps TRBD2 (6 bases). CDR1 and CDR2 (germline): SGHAT, FQNNGV. CDR3 length: 18 residues. The V end lost 5 bases, the J end lost 7 bases, and 27 bases lay between the germline ends. The DNA for the CDR3 is TGTGCCAGCAGCCCCGGACGGGGGTCAGGTGGCTGGCTAAATGAGCAGTTCTTC. This codes for CASSPGRGSGGWLNEQFF.

The genes are TRBV7-8 and TRBJ1-5; 10 positions agree with TRBD1. The ends lost 6 bases at V and 6 bases at J; junction bases unmatched: 8. Germline loops: CDR1 SGHVS, CDR2 FQNEAQ. The CDR3 is 15 amino acids. The CDR3 DNA is TGTGCCAGCAGTGTCGGGACAGGGGCCAGTCAGCCCCAGCATTTT. Amino acids: CASSVGTGASQPQHF.

The chain uses TRBV7-2 and TRBJ2-7; 11 bases are a match to TRBD2. CDR1 and CDR2 from the germline V gene are SGHTA and FQGNSA. This CDR3 has 16 residues. Trimming cost V 5 bases and J 6 bases; bases outside gene matches: 12. The chain's CDR3 is CASSITIAGGSSEQYF. CDR3 nucleotides: TGTGCCAGCAGCATAACCATAGCGGGGGGGTCTAGCGAGCAGTACTTC.

This clone has just a few counts. The V gene is TRBV7-5, the J gene TRBJ2-4; TRBD1, as called in the table, went unchecked against the DNA. TRBV7-5 constitutes a pseudogene. The CDR3 runs 10 residues. The CDR3 sequence is CVRSQYIQYF. The DNA of the CDR3 is TGTGTCAGAAGCCAGTACATTCAGTACTTC.

J is TRBJ2-1 and V is TRBV13; TRBD2 matches 13 bases. Germline V gene data show CDR1 as PRHDT and CDR2 as FYEKMQ (reference sequence). This CDR3 is 16 amino acids long. V gave up 3 bases and J gave up 6 bases; unmatched junction bases: 5. The CDR3 loop reads CASSFTSGGASNEQFF. As DNA, the CDR3 is TGTGCCAGCAGCTTTACTAGCGGGGGGGCTAGCAATGAGCAGTTCTTC. Supplemented by reference TRBV13 and TRBJ2-1, the full variable domain reads AAGVIQSPRHLIKEKRETATLKCYPIPRHDTVYWYQQGPGQDPQFLISFYEKMQSDKGSIPDRFSAQQFSDYHSELNMSSLELGDSALYFCASSFTSGGASNEQFFGPGTRLTVL.

V and J are TRBV4-3 and TRBJ2-1; 7 positions match TRBD2. Germline V gene data show CDR1 as LGHNA and CDR2 as YSLEER. J gave up 6 bases and V 0 bases, and 11 bases lay outside the gene matches. The CDR3 contains 17 residues. The CDR3 nucleotides read TGCGCCAGCAGCCAAGATTCAGGGACTATCTTTTTCAATGAGCAGTTCTTC. This codes for CASSQDSGTIFFNEQFF.

CDR3 in DNA: TGTGCCTCTAGCGGACTAGCGCGAATTTCTTACAATGAGCAGTTCTTC. Its translation: CASSGLARISYNEQFF. The chain recombines TRBV30 with TRBJ2-1, with TRBD2 matching 9 bases. Germline loops: CDR1 GTSNPN, CDR2 SVGIG (reference sequence). V shed 7 bases, J shed 4 bases, and the junction held 14 bases outside the gene matches. The CDR3 length is 16 residues.

The V and J genes are TRBV4-2 and TRBJ2-1; possibly TRBD2 for D (5 bases). Trimming left V 4 bases short and J 5 bases short, with 9 bases between. Germline V gives CDR1 LGHNA, CDR2 YNFKEQ. The CDR3 has 13 amino acids. The CDR3 loop reads CASSPGLNNEQFF. DNA of the CDR3: TGTGCCAGCAGCCCCGGACTGAACAATGAGCAGTTCTTC.

The chain links TRBV9 to TRBJ2-7, with a possible D match to TRBD2 (6 bases). Germline CDR1 and CDR2: SGDLS and YYNGEE. This CDR3 region has 15 residues. V was pared by 3 bases and J by 4 bases, with 17 bases between. The CDR3 DNA follows: TGTGCCAGCAGCGCGGGACTGGGGAATGGGTACGAGCAGTACTTC. Protein sequence: CASSAGLGNGYEQYF.

This clone has just a few counts. The V gene is TRBV19, the J gene TRBJ1-5; the D gene is possibly TRBD1 (5 bases). The V gene lost 11 bases and the J gene lost 1 base, with 15 bases spanning the gap. The CDR3 spans 14 residues. Germline V gene data show CDR1 as LNHDA and CDR2 as SQIVND (reference sequence). The DNA for the CDR3 is TGTGCCTCGCACGGGGAGGGGAGCAATCAGCCCCAGCATTTT. This encodes CASHGEGSNQPQHF.

This sequence joins TRBV4-3 and TRBJ2-7; 8 nucleotides line up with TRBD1. The CDR3 is 17 amino acids. V gave up 3 bases and J gave up 2 bases; unmatched junction bases: 12. Germline V gene data show CDR1 as LGHNA and CDR2 as YSLEER. CDR3 sequence (DNA): TGCGCCAGCAGCCACGCAAAGGCGGGACAGGAGCCCTACGAGCAGTACTTC. It yields the protein CASSHAKAGQEPYEQYF.